The 15 T cell receptor beta chains below come from one sample, sequenced in a study of T cell clonality in common variable immunodeficiency (dated by TCRdb to 2013 to 2016). The library relied on the immunoSEQ multiplex PCR assay. In TCRdb, the immuneACCESS table is reduced to in-frame sequences with V and J assigned. These tables do not hold every clone; where another copy was compared, an unresolved V gene accounts for under half, and the others remain unexplained. For this sample, 55,000 or so clones appear and none is a singleton. Clones ranked in the top ten supply roughly 0.84% of the sample. The sample comprised peripheral blood mononuclear cells. Source of these receptors: a person between 18 and 69 years old in good health.

This clone has ten or more counts. The CDR3 extends 3 residues past the end of the read, so its final part is completed from the germline J gene. The rearrangement links TRBV20-1 to TRBJ2-2; 10 nucleotides agree with TRBD1. The CDR3 extends over 15 amino acids. J was trimmed by 7 bases and V by 3 bases; bases with no gene match: 8. Germline CDR1 is DFQATT and CDR2 is SNEGSKA (reference sequence). The CDR3 DNA, read in part, is TGCAGTGCTAGGGACCGGGACAGGGGTGTCGGGGAG. Amino acid sequence: CSARDRDRGVGE. Given in full, the CDR3 is CSARDRDRGVGELFF.

This clone was seen many times. The read finishes 3 residues shy of the CDR3 end, and the germline J gene is used to complete it. V is TRBV5-1 and J is TRBJ2-5, with D possibly TRBD1 on 6 matching bases. CDR1 is SGHRS and CDR2 is YFSETQ in the germline V gene. Trimming removed 4 bases from V and 1 base from J, with 17 bases in between. This CDR3 is 16 amino acids long. The covered CDR3 bases are TGCGCCAGCAGCCCAGCTGCGGGCAGGGGCCAAGAGACC. This translates into CASSPAAGRGQET. Given in full, the CDR3 is CASSPAAGRGQETQYF. Supplemented by reference TRBV5-1 and TRBJ2-5, the full variable domain reads KAGVTQTPRYLIKTRGQQVTLSCSPISGHRSVSWYQQTPGQGLQFLFEYFSETQRNKGNFPGRFSGRQFSNSRSEMNVSTLELGDSALYLCASSPAAGRGQETQYFGPGTRLLVL.

This clone was seen repeatedly, ten times or more. The read stops 3 residues short of the end of the CDR3; the missing end is completed from the germline J gene. The V gene is TRBV20-1, the J gene TRBJ2-3; 10 bases fit TRBD1. The CDR3 length is 17 residues. Germline V gene lookup returns CDR1 DFQATT and CDR2 SNEGSKA (reference sequence). V lost 3 bases and J lost 4; bases outside the gene matches: 13. CDR3 bases read: TGCAGTGCTAGGGGGCCCCCGGGACAGGGGATCCCAGATACG. This encodes CSARGPPGQGIPDT. From start to end, the CDR3 is CSARGPPGQGIPDTQYF.

This clone has a count of ten or more. The CDR3 end falls 3 residues outside the read, so it is completed with the germline J gene. This rearrangement joins TRBV20-1 to TRBJ2-5, with 8 bases matching TRBD2. The V gene end was trimmed by 1 base and the J gene end by 5 bases; junction bases not matched to a gene: 6. The CDR3 contains 14 residues. CDR1 and CDR2 from the germline V gene are DFQATT and SNEGSKA (reference sequence). The CDR3 spells CSARVAGLWETQYF. Partial CDR3 DNA: TGCAGTGCTAGAGTAGCGGGGTTATGGGAGACC.

This clone was counted many times. CDR3 DNA (partial): TGTGCCACCCGACTAGCTTTTAACGAG. Translating gives CATRLAFNE. Given in full, the CDR3 is CATRLAFNEQYF. The chain joins TRBV2 to TRBJ2-7; 7 nucleotides agree with TRBD2. The read terminates 3 residues before the CDR3 end, so the remaining end is supplied by the germline J gene. This CDR3 is 12 amino acids long. Germline V CDR1 and CDR2: SNHLY, FYNNEI. V lost 10 bases and J lost 5; bases outside the gene matches: 8.

This clone was seen at least ten times. The read ends 3 residues shy of where the CDR3 ends; the end is completed using the germline J gene. This chain links TRBV7-8 with TRBJ2-3; TRBD2 might be the D (5 bases). From germline, CDR1 is SGHVS and CDR2 FQNEAQ. This CDR3 has 17 amino acids. The ends were cut back, 5 bases at V and 0 bases at J, with 18 bases in the middle. CDR3 DNA, as far as it was read: TGTGCCAGCAGCCTCGAAATCGGGCGGGTTAGCACAGATACG. It specifies CASSLEIGRVSTDT. The CDR3 in its entirety is CASSLEIGRVSTDTQYF.

This clone was seen repeatedly, ten times or more. The missing CDR3 end, 3 residues past where the read stops, is filled in from the germline J gene. This rearrangement joins TRBV19 to TRBJ2-3; 7 nucleotides match TRBD1. CDR3 length: 15 amino acids. The germline CDR1 and CDR2 sequences are LNHDA and SQIVND (reference sequence). The CDR3: CASSILGTAQETQYF. The covered CDR3 bases are TGTGCCAGTAGTATACTCGGGACAGCGCAAGAGACG.

This clone was observed a few times. From the germline J gene comes the end of the CDR3, since the read stops 3 residues before it. The chain combines TRBV7-2 with TRBJ1-3; D unclear. This CDR3 has 15 residues. Looked up from germline, CDR1 is SGHTA and CDR2 is FQGNSA. V shed 5 bases and J shed 0 bases, with 11 bases lying between them. CDR3 loop: CASSVQASSGNTIYF. The sequenced part of the CDR3 DNA is TGTGCCAGCAGCGTTCAAGCGAGCTCTGGAAACACC.

This clone was observed a few times. The sequence runs out 3 residues before the end of the CDR3; the remainder is reconstructed from the germline J gene. The chain has TRBV30 and TRBJ2-2; a weak D match, TRBD1 (6 bases). The CDR3 has 15 amino acids. Looked up from germline, CDR1 is GTSNPN and CDR2 is SVGIG (reference sequence). CDR3 bases read: TGTGCCTGGAGTGTACGAGGGGGTCATAATGAAAAG. Protein: CAWSVRGGHNEK. The entire CDR3 protein is CAWSVRGGHNEKLFF.

This clone has a count of ten or more. The CDR3 end is not reached by the read, which stops 3 residues before it; the germline J gene fills it in. V and J are TRBV20-1 and TRBJ1-1, with TRBD1 matching 8 bases. Germline values: CDR1 DFQATT, CDR2 SNEGSKA (reference sequence). This CDR3 contains 14 residues. V was clipped by 6 bases and J by 2 bases; unmatched bases: 8. The DNA read from the CDR3 is TGCAGTGCGAAGATAGACAGGGGAAACACTGAA. This codes for CSAKIDRGNTE. The full CDR3 is CSAKIDRGNTEAFF.

The table lists this clone with a few counts. Read data end 3 residues before the CDR3 end; the end is taken from the germline J gene. The rearrangement links TRBV7-3 to TRBJ1-2; D perhaps matches TRBD1 (5 bases). Germline CDR1 reads SGHTA; CDR2 reads FQGTGA. The CDR3 extends over 15 amino acids. This chain's CDR3 is CASSKSGTSRDTYTF. The CDR3 bases that were read are TGTGCCAGCTCCAAATCCGGGACTAGCAGAGATACC.

This clone has at least ten counts. The CDR3 end is not reached by the read, which stops 3 residues before it; the germline J gene fills it in. Other DNA sequences from this sample encode an identical CDR3 as well. V usage is TRBV10-2 and J usage is TRBJ2-5; D perhaps matches TRBD2 (6 bases). CDR1 WSHSY and CDR2 SAAADI come from the germline V gene. The CDR3 loop spans 12 amino acids. The CDR3 reads CASRGTQETQYF. CDR3 bases read: TGCGCCAGCAGAGGGACTCAGGAAACC.

Worth noting for this clone: The CDR3 is cut off 3 residues early in the read; its end comes from the germline J gene. The chain links TRBV5-1 to TRBJ2-1, with TRBD2 matching 8 bases. CDR3 length: 16 amino acids. The germline CDR1 and CDR2 sequences are SGHRS and YFSETQ. The ends lost 4 bases at V and 6 bases at J; junction bases unmatched: 12. Partial CDR3 DNA: TGCGCCAGCAGCCCGATAGCGGTAGCGGGGACCAATGAG. Translation gives CASSPIAVAGTNE. The entire CDR3 protein reads CASSPIAVAGTNEQFF.

This clone was seen only a few times. With a much larger clone just one base away, this may be a read error. Coverage ceases 3 residues before the CDR3 finishes, and the germline J gene fills in the end. The V and J genes are TRBV7-3 and TRBJ1-1; perhaps TRBD1 as D (5 bases). CDR1 is SGHTA and CDR2 is FQGTGA in the germline V gene. CDR3 length: 13 residues. CDR3 bases read: TGTGCCAGCAGCTGGACACCGAACACTGAC. It encodes CASSWTPNTD. The complete CDR3 reads CASSWTPNTDAFF.

This clone was counted many times. The sequenced CDR3 bases are TGTGCCAGCAGCCCACCGGGGGTCCCCGAG. It codes for CASSPPGVPE. The full CDR3 protein reads CASSPPGVPEQYF. The chain combines TRBV11-2 with TRBJ2-7; D is possibly TRBD2 (6 bases). The read falls 3 residues short of the CDR3 end, and the missing part is taken from the germline J gene. Germline V gene lookup returns CDR1 SGHAT and CDR2 FQNNGV. V lost 5 bases, J lost 6 bases, and 14 bases lay in between. The CDR3 extends over 13 amino acids.